One sample yielded the 19 T cell receptor beta chains listed below, sequenced in a study of technical replicates of blood from a handful of donors. Clones were sequenced by immunoSEQ multiplex PCR, and TCRdb holds only the in-frame ones, with some missing. The sample records approximately 85,000 clones, about 91% being singletons. The sequenced sample was T cells isolated from PBMCs. These receptor sequences come from a human donor in good health.

CDR3 bases: TGTGCCAGCAACGAATGGGGCTGGGGGCGCGACACTGAAGCTTTCTTT. The encoded protein is CASNEWGWGRDTEAFF. V usage is TRBV7-9 and J usage is TRBJ1-1, with D perhaps TRBD1 (6 bases). V lost 7 bases, J lost 3 bases, and 21 bases lay in between. This CDR3 has 16 residues. Per germline, CDR1 SEHNR and CDR2 FQNEAQ (reference sequence).

The chain has TRBV4-1 and TRBJ1-4; D uncertain. V was shortened by 4 bases and J by 5 bases, with 11 bases between the two germline ends. The CDR3 spans 14 residues. In germline, CDR1 is MGHRA, CDR2 YSYEKL. CDR3 sequence reads: CASSLRRLNEKLFF. The CDR3 DNA reads as TGCGCCAGCAGCCTTAGGAGGCTGAATGAAAAACTGTTTTTT.

This chain uses TRBV6-6 with TRBJ1-1; 9 bases fit TRBD1. CDR3 length equals 15 residues. Germline trimming cut 2 bases from V and 5 bases from J; bases unmatched to any gene: 6. CDR1 is MNHNY, CDR2 SVGAGI, per germline (reference sequence). The CDR3 spells CASSYGRTGETEAFF. DNA of the CDR3: TGTGCCAGCAGTTACGGCCGGACAGGGGAAACTGAAGCTTTCTTT.

The chain combines TRBV30 with TRBJ1-6; no clear D gene. Trimming removed 7 bases from V and 9 bases from J, with 16 bases in between. In germline, CDR1 is GTSNPN, CDR2 SVGIG (reference sequence). CDR3 length: 13 residues. The DNA for the CDR3 is TGTGCCTCAGGACTGTCTGGCGGTTCACCCCTCCACTTT. The encoded protein is CASGLSGGSPLHF.

The V and J genes are TRBV6-5 and TRBJ2-2; 8 bases are a match to TRBD1. This CDR3 contains 15 residues. The germline gives CDR1 MNHEY, CDR2 SVGAGI. V gave up 5 bases and J gave up 2 bases; unmatched junction bases: 4. The CDR3: CASSRTGTNTGELFF. Here the CDR3 DNA reads TGTGCCAGCAGTCGGACAGGGACCAACACCGGGGAGCTGTTTTTT.

V is TRBV12-5 and J is TRBJ2-1; 8 bases map to TRBD2. Unmatched junction bases numbered 3, after V lost 6 bases and J lost 8 bases. Per germline, CDR1 LGHNT and CDR2 FRNRAP. The CDR3 sequence is 12 residues long. CDR3 nucleotides: TGTGCTAGTGGGAGGACTAGCCATGAGCAGTTCTTC. This gives the protein CASGRTSHEQFF. Filled out from reference TRBV12-5 and TRBJ2-1, the complete variable domain reads DARVTQTPRHKVTEMGQEVTMRCQPILGHNTVFWYRQTMMQGLELLAYFRNRAPLDDSGMPKDRFSAEMPDATLATLKIQPSEPRDSAVYFCASGRTSHEQFFGPGTRLTVL.

This chain joins TRBV5-6 and TRBJ2-3; D not certain. Germline values: CDR1 SGHDT, CDR2 YYEEEE. The germline V and J ends were trimmed by 7 bases and 4 bases, with 10 bases remaining between them. The CDR3 spans 12 residues. The CDR3 loop reads CASGSVPDTQYF. CDR3 bases: TGTGCCAGCGGCTCAGTTCCAGATACGCAGTATTTT.

The rearrangement joins TRBV4-1 to TRBJ1-4; D gene uncertain. The CDR3 totals 13 residues. The V end was cut by 1 base, the J end by 8 bases, with 8 bases between. Germline CDR1 reads MGHRA; CDR2 reads YSYEKL. CDR3 in amino acids: CASSQVIREKLFF. CDR3 in DNA: TGCGCCAGCAGCCAAGTAATCCGGGAAAAACTGTTTTTT.

The chain employs TRBV9 and TRBJ2-2, with a tentative D call TRBD2 (6 bases). Germline CDR1 is SGDLS and CDR2 is YYNGEE. V was clipped by 4 bases and J by 1 base, with 14 bases between them. This CDR3 has 16 residues. CDR3 protein: CASSLRLDLNTGELFF. CDR3 nucleotides: TGTGCCAGCAGCTTGCGACTAGACCTGAACACCGGGGAGCTGTTTTTT.

This clone was recorded once. This rearrangement joins TRBV14 to TRBJ2-7; D remains unclear. Germline CDR1 is SGHDN and CDR2 is FVKESK. This CDR3 has 14 amino acids. V lost 0 bases and J 3 bases, leaving 9 bases between the germline ends. CDR3 sequence: CASSQESSLYEQYF. CDR3 in DNA: TGTGCCAGCAGCCAAGAGTCAAGCCTCTACGAGCAGTACTTC.

V is TRBV10-2 and J is TRBJ1-5; TRBD1 agrees at 8 bases. This CDR3 has 14 residues. V shed 6 bases, J shed 1 base, and the junction held 2 bases outside the gene matches. Germline V gene sequence: CDR1 WSHSY, CDR2 SAAADI. CDR3 DNA: TGCGCCAGCAGGCAGGGGGCGAGCAATCAGCCCCAGCATTTT. It yields the protein CASRQGASNQPQHF.

This clone was seen a few times. The rearrangement uses TRBV6-1 and TRBJ1-2, with a weak D call TRBD1 (5 bases). V lost 10 bases to trimming and J lost 4 bases, with 22 bases between them. CDR3 size: 15 residues. Germline V gives CDR1 MNHNS, CDR2 SASEGT. CDR3 loop: CATSNQGSNRYGYTF. The CDR3 coding sequence is TGTGCCACCTCAAACCAGGGCTCCAATCGCTATGGCTACACCTTC.

The V and J genes are TRBV6-5 and TRBJ1-2, with TRBD1 as a possible D gene (5 bases). The CDR3 spans 13 residues. The V gene lost 4 bases and the J gene lost 1 base, with 7 bases spanning the gap. The germline gives CDR1 MNHEY, CDR2 SVGAGI. The CDR3 region has the DNA TGTGCCAGCAGTTCGACAGATAACTATGGCTACACCTTC. Residues: CASSSTDNYGYTF.

The gene calls are TRBV27 and TRBJ2-3; the match to TRBD2 covers 7 bases. Losses at the gene ends were 6 bases for V and 3 bases for J; bases not matched to a gene: 12. The CDR3 loop spans 16 amino acids. The germline V gene has CDR1 MNHEY and CDR2 SMNVEV (reference sequence). The CDR3, as DNA: TGTGCCAGCAGCCGATGGGGGGAGGGGTCTACAGATACGCAGTATTTT. Protein sequence: CASSRWGEGSTDTQYF.

CDR3 protein: CASSDDPGQGDADTQYF. CDR3 DNA sequence: TGTGCCAGCAGTGATGATCCGGGACAGGGGGACGCAGATACGCAGTATTTT. The chain joins TRBV2 to TRBJ2-3; TRBD1 agrees at 11 bases. Losses at the gene ends were 3 bases for V and 4 bases for J; bases not matched to a gene: 9. The CDR3 is 17 amino acids. The germline V gene has CDR1 SNHLY and CDR2 FYNNEI.

This clone was detected once. The chain joins TRBV6-1 to TRBJ2-1; tentative D call: TRBD2 (7 bases). Germline CDR1 reads MNHNS; CDR2 reads SASEGT. V lost 4 bases, J lost 4 bases, and 14 bases lay in between. The CDR3 has 15 amino acids. CDR3 loop: CASSVGRGHYNEQFF. The CDR3, as DNA: TGTGCCAGCAGTGTCGGGCGGGGGCATTACAATGAGCAGTTCTTC.

The V and J genes are TRBV19 and TRBJ1-4, with TRBD1 matching 9 bases. The J segment lost 8 bases and the V segment lost 9 bases, leaving 7 bases of the junction unmatched. The CDR3 is 13 residues long. Germline V gene sequence: CDR1 LNHDA, CDR2 SQIVND (reference sequence). The CDR3 DNA follows: TGTGCCAGCACAGGGGGCGGGGGAGAAAAACTGTTTTTT. This translates into CASTGGGGEKLFF.

The J gene is TRBJ2-1, the V gene TRBV7-6; 8 bases match TRBD2. Per the germline V gene, CDR1 is SGHVS and CDR2 is FNYEAQ. V shed 6 bases, J shed 5 bases, and the junction held 9 bases outside the gene matches. The CDR3 is 15 amino acids. CDR3 loop: CASSQSGSIHNEQFF. The DNA for the CDR3 is TGTGCCAGCAGTCAGAGCGGGAGTATCCACAATGAGCAGTTCTTC. Full variable domain (outside the CDR3, taken from reference TRBV7-6 and TRBJ2-1): GAGVSQSPRYKVTKRGQDVALRCDPISGHVSLYWYRQALGQGPEFLTYFNYEAQQDKSGLPNDRFSAERPEGSISTLTIQRTEQRDSAMYRCASSQSGSIHNEQFFGPGTRLTVL.

The chain combines TRBV30 with TRBJ1-2; 11 bases align to TRBD1. The germline V gene has CDR1 GTSNPN and CDR2 SVGIG (reference sequence). J was trimmed by 10 bases and V by 4 bases; bases with no gene match: 8. This CDR3 contains 13 residues. The CDR3 loop is CAWTGVGQGDYTF. CDR3 coding DNA: TGTGCCTGGACCGGGGTGGGACAGGGGGACTACACCTTC.